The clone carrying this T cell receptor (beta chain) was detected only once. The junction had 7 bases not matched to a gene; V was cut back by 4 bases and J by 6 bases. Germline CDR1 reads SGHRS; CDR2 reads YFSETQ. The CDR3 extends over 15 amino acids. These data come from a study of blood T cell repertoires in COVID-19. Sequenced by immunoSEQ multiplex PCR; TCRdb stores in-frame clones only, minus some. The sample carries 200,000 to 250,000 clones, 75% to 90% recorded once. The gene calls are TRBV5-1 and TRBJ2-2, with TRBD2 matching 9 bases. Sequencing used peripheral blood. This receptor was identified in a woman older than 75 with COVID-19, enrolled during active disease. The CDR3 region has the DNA TGCGCCAGCAGCATACTAGCGGGCGGTCCCGGGGAGCTGTTTTTT. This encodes CASSILAGGPGELFF.